This T cell receptor beta chain was observed in a study of cytomegalovirus exposure and HLA in healthy donors. Germline CDR1 and CDR2: PRHDT and FYEKMQ (reference sequence). V shed 1 base, J shed 3 bases, and the junction held 13 bases outside the gene matches. The CDR3 extends over 18 amino acids. This clone was detected a few times. Its antigen remains unidentified. A multiplex PCR was run with 60 Vbeta primers and 13 Jbeta primers. The table came from immunoSEQ multiplex PCR; TCRdb's copy has only in-frame clones and leaves some out. The sample records 60,000 to 65,000 clones, roughly 71% being singletons. Study conclusions and caveats: The study flagged fewer than 200 TCR beta chains as cytomegalovirus-associated. An assumption of roughly uniform sequencing depth across donors underlay the presence/absence analyses. High specificity and sensitivity for cytomegalovirus status were reported for the classifier. The only immune exposure information that was available was CMV serostatus.

The sample consisted of PBMCs. This TCR was sampled from a man between 50 and 59 years old in good health and CMV-seropositive. The V call is TRBV13, the J call TRBJ1-1, with 8 bases lining up with TRBD1. The CDR3 bases are TGTGCCAGCAGCTTAGCGGGTGGACAGGGCGTCGGCGACACTGAAGCTTTCTTT. As protein: CASSLAGGQGVGDTEAFF.